The 12 T cell receptor beta chains in this list originate from one sample, sequenced in a study of shared clonotypes between healthy human individuals. Measured with immunoSEQ multiplex PCR; TCRdb has only the in-frame clones, and not every one. The sample has about 1.9 million clones; around 95% are singletons. Naive CD8 isolation took CD45RO-negative cells positively selected for CCR7 and excluded terminally differentiated effector memory CD45RA+ cells. Sequencing input: naive CD8+ T cells from PBMCs. The source of these receptors is a man in his late teens or twenties in good health. Some clones in this sample may be carry-over from other donors' samples.

V and J are TRBV7-9 and TRBJ2-4; D is possibly TRBD2 (5 bases). The germline V gene has CDR1 SEHNR and CDR2 FQNEAQ (reference sequence). V gave up 1 base and J gave up 8 bases, with 24 bases separating them. The CDR3 has 18 amino acids. CDR3 coding DNA: TGTGCCAGCAGCTTAGGGGTAATGCTTCTGGGGAGTATTGACATTCAGTACTTC. It translates to CASSLGVMLLGSIDIQYF.

The genes are TRBV7-9 and TRBJ2-7; 10 bases map to TRBD2. The junction had 3 bases not matched to a gene; V was cut back by 3 bases and J by 1 base. CDR3 size: 15 residues. Germline lookup yields CDR1 SEHNR and CDR2 FQNEAQ (reference sequence). Here the CDR3 reads CASSFLLAGSYEQYF. The CDR3 DNA follows: TGTGCCAGCAGCTTTTTACTAGCGGGATCCTACGAGCAGTACTTC.

The rearrangement links TRBV30 to TRBJ2-2; unclear D gene. V shed 0 bases and J shed 4 bases, with 9 bases lying between them. CDR1 is GTSNPN and CDR2 is SVGIG in the germline V gene (reference sequence). The CDR3 extends over 14 amino acids. CDR3 residues: CAWSVGRPTGELFF. For the CDR3, the DNA is TGTGCCTGGAGTGTAGGCCGACCCACCGGGGAGCTGTTTTTT. Complete variable domain (other parts from reference TRBV30 and TRBJ2-2): SQTIHQWPATLVQPVGSPLSLECTVEGTSNPNLYWYRQAAGRGLQLLFYSVGIGQISSEVPQNLSASRPQDRQFILSSKKLLLSDSGFYLCAWSVGRPTGELFFGEGSRLTVL.

V and J are TRBV5-6 and TRBJ1-4, with D possibly matching TRBD1 (5 bases). From germline, CDR1 is SGHDT and CDR2 YYEEEE. The CDR3 is 17 residues long. The V gene lost 4 bases and the J gene lost 0 bases, with 16 bases spanning the gap. In DNA form, the CDR3 reads TGTGCCAGCAGCCCGGGGGGGATATTTGCAACTAATGAAAAACTGTTTTTT. It specifies CASSPGGIFATNEKLFF.

The rearrangement links TRBV6-1 to TRBJ2-7, with a tentative D call TRBD1 (5 bases). The CDR3 covers 14 residues. Germline-derived CDR1 and CDR2 are MNHNS and SASEGT. The V and J ends lost 4 bases and 0 bases respectively, with 10 bases between them. In DNA form, the CDR3 reads TGTGCCAGCAGTGGGTTAGACAGCTCCTACGAGCAGTACTTC. It codes for CASSGLDSSYEQYF.

The CDR3 region has the DNA TGTGCCAGCAGTCCGCGGGGCCCTTATCCCTATGAGCAGTTCTTC. Amino acid sequence: CASSPRGPYPYEQFF. The chain carries TRBV27 and TRBJ2-1, with D possibly TRBD2 on 6 matching bases. The CDR3 is 15 amino acids. The germline V gene encodes CDR1 MNHEY and CDR2 SMNVEV (reference sequence). V was cut by 5 bases and J by 8 bases, with 19 bases left in between.

The chain joins TRBV13 to TRBJ2-7, with 9 bases that match TRBD1. The J segment lost 5 bases and the V segment lost 5 bases, leaving 7 bases of the junction unmatched. The CDR3 sequence is 14 residues long. Germline values: CDR1 PRHDT, CDR2 FYEKMQ (reference sequence). The CDR3 protein is CASSTRDRVHEQYF. CDR3 sequence (DNA): TGTGCCAGCAGCACCCGGGACAGGGTCCACGAGCAGTACTTC.

Worth noting for this clone: The sample carries other DNA sequences with the same CDR3. V and J are TRBV11-2 and TRBJ1-1, with no clear D. Per the germline V gene, CDR1 is SGHAT and CDR2 is FQNNGV. Trimming removed 1 base at V and 3 bases at J, with 12 bases between. This CDR3 has 15 residues. CDR3 sequence (DNA): TGTGCCAGCAGCTTAGGGGCGGGCGTGGACACTGAAGCTTTCTTT. It codes for CASSLGAGVDTEAFF.

This chain connects TRBV27 to TRBJ1-5, with D maybe TRBD1 (5 bases). The CDR3 loop spans 13 amino acids. Trimming shortened V by 3 bases and J by 9 bases, and 12 bases separated the two germline ends. In germline, CDR1 is MNHEY, CDR2 SMNVEV (reference sequence). The CDR3 loop reads CASSFSGQRPQHF. The CDR3 bases are TGTGCCAGCAGTTTTTCGGGGCAGCGGCCCCAGCATTTT.

As concerns this clone: This CDR3 is also generated by other DNA sequences in the sample. The chain has TRBV27 and TRBJ2-3; D is ambiguous. The germline CDR1 and CDR2 sequences are MNHEY and SMNVEV (reference sequence). V was cut by 5 bases and J by 4 bases, with 7 bases left in between. CDR3 size: 12 residues. The CDR3 region is CASSPRPDTQYF. The CDR3 nucleotides read TGTGCCAGCAGTCCCCGCCCAGATACGCAGTATTTT.

This clone was observed once. This chain uses TRBV5-1 with TRBJ1-2, with 9 positions matching TRBD1. The CDR3 contains 16 residues. Trimming took 0 bases from V and 1 from J; bases not matched to a gene: 4. Germline-derived CDR1 and CDR2 are SGHRS and YFSETQ. The CDR3 DNA reads TGCGCCAGCAGCTTGGCCGGACAGGGGCGTAACTATGGCTACACCTTC. This sequence encodes CASSLAGQGRNYGYTF.

The chain recombines TRBV4-3 with TRBJ2-2; no firm D call. Per germline, CDR1 LGHNA and CDR2 YSLEER. Between the trimmed V and J ends, which lost 4 bases and 7 bases, there was a span of 13 bases. The CDR3 length is 14 residues. The CDR3 DNA reads as TGCGCCAGCAGCCCAGGCCTGGATGTCGGGGAGCTGTTTTTT. It is translated as CASSPGLDVGELFF.